Sequencing of this T cell receptor beta chain was carried out in a study of blood T cell repertoires in COVID-19. Study overall: Sample material is recorded as cDNA or gDNA derived from T cells, B-cell-depleted T cells, or PBMCs.

Profiled with immunoSEQ multiplex PCR; TCRdb holds only in-frame clones, not every one. The repertoire holds roughly 35,000 clones, with 60% to 80% as singletons. The CDR3 sequence is 12 residues long. Germline CDR1 reads MDHEN; CDR2 reads SYDVKM. V gave up 6 bases and J gave up 4 bases, with 9 bases separating them. V is TRBV28 and J is TRBJ2-5, with D perhaps matching TRBD2 (5 bases). Sample: peripheral blood. The TCR was taken from an elderly man with acute or convalescent COVID-19. CDR3 loop: CASSEGRETQYF. The CDR3 DNA sequence: TGTGCCAGCAGCGAGGGAAGAGAGACCCAGTACTTC. The whole variable domain, remainder taken from reference TRBV28 and TRBJ2-5, is DVKVTQSSRYLVKRTGEKVFLECVQDMDHENMFWYRQDPGLGLRLIYFSYDVKMKEKGDIPEGYSVSREKKERFSLILESASTNQTSMYLCASSEGRETQYFGPGTRLLVL.